The 8 T cell receptor beta chains presented below share a single source sample, sequenced in a study of shared clonotypes between healthy human individuals. Produced via immunoSEQ multiplex PCR; TCRdb's table is partial and in-frame only. Found here are millions of clones, approximately 95% of them singletons; the top ten hold 0.1% to 0.15%. The sample consisted of naive CD4+ T cells sorted from blood. Specified subset: CD45RA+ positively selected. Receptors originate from a young man in good health.

The CDR3 protein is CASSPGEGEQYF. The CDR3 region has the DNA TGTGCCAGCAGCCCTGGTGAGGGAGAGCAGTACTTC. The gene calls are TRBV7-2 and TRBJ2-7; maybe TRBD2 (5 bases). Per the germline V gene, CDR1 is SGHTA and CDR2 is FQGNSA. Trimming removed 5 bases at V and 7 bases at J, with 12 bases between. The CDR3 consists of 12 residues.

A remark on this clone: This sample includes further DNA sequences coding for the same CDR3. The chain employs TRBV10-3 and TRBJ2-7; no definite D call. The CDR3 length is 11 residues. The V gene lost 10 bases and the J gene lost 1 base, with 8 bases spanning the gap. Germline V gene lookup returns CDR1 ENHRY and CDR2 SYGVKD. In nucleotides, the CDR3 is TGTGCCACCGGGTTGTCCTACGAGCAGTACTTC. Translated, it gives CATGLSYEQYF.

To note about this clone: The identical CDR3 is also encoded by other nucleotide sequences in the sample. The chain carries TRBV5-4 and TRBJ2-5, with no clear D. Deletions cut 4 bases from V and 1 base from J, with 11 bases between. The CDR3 has 14 residues. Germline assignment: CDR1 SGHNT and CDR2 YYREEE (reference sequence). The CDR3, as DNA: TGTGCCAGCAGCCCCCAGCAACTCCAAGAGACCCAGTACTTC. It encodes CASSPQQLQETQYF.

The genes are TRBV5-6 and TRBJ1-6; no definite D call. Trimming took 4 bases from V and 0 from J, leaving 14 bases between them. In germline, CDR1 is SGHDT, CDR2 YYEEEE. The CDR3 is 17 residues long. The CDR3 bases are TGTGCCAGCAGCGCCGGACTGACGAGCTCCTATAATTCACCCCTCCACTTT. Translation gives CASSAGLTSSYNSPLHF.

CDR3 coding DNA: TGTGCCAGCAGCCCTAGCGGGACTCCTTACGAGCAGTACTTC. It translates to CASSPSGTPYEQYF. The chain employs TRBV27 and TRBJ2-7; 9 bases are shared with TRBD2. V lost 6 bases to trimming and J lost 4 bases; unmatched junction nucleotides: 7. The CDR3 has 14 amino acids. Germline assignment: CDR1 MNHEY and CDR2 SMNVEV (reference sequence).

The gene calls are TRBV5-4 and TRBJ2-7, with 8 bases aligning to TRBD2. V lost 4 bases and J lost 6; bases outside the gene matches: 9. Germline V gene data show CDR1 as SGHNT and CDR2 as YYREEE (reference sequence). This CDR3 comprises 14 residues. CDR3 amino acids: CASSPSGTSSEQYF. CDR3 coding DNA: TGTGCCAGCAGCCCGTCGGGGACTAGTTCCGAGCAGTACTTC.

For this clone: Since a much larger clone is just one base distant, this may be a read error. Other DNA variants within this sample encode the same CDR3. V and J are TRBV6-1 and TRBJ2-7; D remains ambiguous. Germline CDR1 reads MNHNS; CDR2 reads SASEGT. Trimming cost V 3 bases and J 3 bases, with 3 bases left between them. CDR3 length: 11 residues. DNA of the CDR3: TGTGCCAGCAGTGACCTCTACGAGCAGTACTTC. Its translation is CASSDLYEQYF.

The chain uses TRBV5-1 and TRBJ1-5, with D possibly being TRBD1 (5 bases). Germline lookup yields CDR1 SGHRS and CDR2 YFSETQ. With 4 bases removed from V and 0 bases from J, the gap between germline ends came to 14 bases. This CDR3 is 16 amino acids long. The DNA of the CDR3 is TGCGCCAGCAGCCCGGGTGGGGGTTATAGCAATCAGCCCCAGCATTTT. Residues: CASSPGGGYSNQPQHF.